These T cell receptor beta chains were read from a single sample in a study of T cell changes during pregnancy in multiple sclerosis. Some clones are missing from TCRdb's copy, which holds only in-frame ones; the method was immunoSEQ multiplex PCR. The sample carries roughly 110,000 clones, 92% recorded once. Sequences were derived from peripheral blood, sampled in the third trimester of pregnancy. Receptor source: a female donor with multiple sclerosis, enrolled in a pregnancy study. Both conserved end residues are part of each CDR3. D genes are given only for firm matches. Expanded clones get a size class; other rows say once, few or many, or leave the size out.

. TRBJ1-5 TRBV28 . TGTGCCAGCACTTGGGGCTCGGCAAATCAGCCCCAGCATTTT CASTWGSANQPQHF
TRBD1 TRBJ1-2 TRBV5-1 . TGCGCCAGCAGCTTGATGGGACAGGGGAGTAGTTATGGCTACACCTTC CASSLMGQGSSYGYTF
TRBD1 TRBJ2-3 TRBV2 . TGTGCCAGCAGTCCTTCGACAGGGCTCACACATACGCAGTATTTT CASSPSTGLTHTQYF
. TRBJ1-2 TRBV6-5 . TGTGCCAGCAGTTTCCGGACAGAAGCTAACTATGGCTACACCTTC CASSFRTEANYGYTF
. TRBJ2-7 TRBV2 . TGTGCCAGCAGTGAAATCGCGGGACGCAACGAGCAGTACTTC CASSEIAGRNEQYF
TRBD1 TRBJ1-2 TRBV15 . TGTGCCACCGGTTCCCGGGGAGATCGGACAGGCGTTAATTATGGCTACACCTTC CATGSRGDRTGVNYGYTF
. TRBJ2-1 TRBV9 . TGTGCCAGCAGCGTAGCGGGGGTTCACAATGAGCAGTTCTTC CASSVAGVHNEQFF
. TRBJ1-5 TRBV19 . TGTGCCAGTAGTCCCCCCGGAGGGTCGAATCAGCCCCAGCATTTT CASSPPGGSNQPQHF
. TRBJ1-5 TRBV18 . TGTGCCAGCTCCATGGGAGGGCCCGACAATCAGCCCCAGCATTTT CASSMGGPDNQPQHF
. TRBJ2-2 TRBV30 . TGTGCCTGGAGTGGGTGGAGTACCGGGGAGCTGTTTTTT CAWSGWSTGELFF
TRBD1 TRBJ1-2 TRBV18 . TGTGCCAGCTCACCCTTCCGGGACAGCTTTTCTAACTATGGCTACACCTTC CASSPFRDSFSNYGYTF
. TRBJ2-1 TRBV5-1 . TGCGCCAGCAGCTTGGGACGGGGGAGCTCCTACAATGAGCAGTTCTTC CASSLGRGSSYNEQFF
. TRBJ1-1 TRBV20-1 once TGCAGTGTCGTCGTGAACACTGAAGCTTTCTTT CSVVVNTEAFF
. TRBJ2-4 TRBV6-1 . TGTGCCAGCAGCCGGGAGCCCGGGGGAGACATTCAGTACTTC CASSREPGGDIQYF
. TRBJ1-1 TRBV6-6 . TGTGCCAGCAGGGGTACAGGGTGGACCACTGAAGCTTTCTTT CASRGTGWTTEAFF
. TRBJ2-7 TRBV19 . TGTGCCAGTAACCCCCGTGGGGCCCCCTACGAGCAGTACTTC CASNPRGAPYEQYF
. TRBJ1-1 TRBV5-1 . TGCGCCAGCAGCTTTTCCGGAGGGGACACTGAAGCTTTCTTT CASSFSGGDTEAFF
TRBD1 TRBJ1-2 TRBV30 once TGTGCCTGGAGTGTAACCGGGACAGGGATTTCTGGCTACACCTTC CAWSVTGTGISGYTF
. TRBJ2-7 TRBV5-1 . TGCGCCAGCAGCTTGGCCGAGTCGACTCCGACGCGGGACTACGAGCAGTACTTC CASSLAESTPTRDYEQYF
TRBD1 TRBJ2-4 TRBV15 . TGTGCCACCAGCAGAGATAGGGGGACAGGCCCAGGAGTAGCCAAAAACATTCAGTACTTC CATSRDRGTGPGVAKNIQYF
TRBD1 TRBJ1-1 TRBV5-1 . TGCGCCAGCAGCTTAGGGGGACAGGGGAACACTGAAGCTTTCTTT CASSLGGQGNTEAFF
TRBD2 TRBJ2-2 TRBV5-1 . TGCGCCAGCAGCTTGGAACTAGCGGGGAACACCGGGGAGCTGTTTTTT CASSLELAGNTGELFF